Listed below are T cell receptor beta chains from one sample, sequenced in a study of Ad26.COV2.S vaccination and SARS-CoV-2 variants. This table comes from immunoSEQ multiplex PCR, and its TCRdb copy is limited to in-frame clones, with some not included. This sample has hundreds of thousands of clones; about 85% occur once, and the top ten carry 6.4%. Sequences were derived from peripheral blood, sampled in a trial of Ad26.COV2.S vaccine versus placebo. Source of these receptors: a person between 18 and 59 years old who received the Ad26.COV2.S COVID-19 vaccine or a placebo. Each CDR3 is given without its conserved first and last residue. D genes are given only for firm matches.

d_gene | v_gene | CDR3aa
TRBD2 | TRBV3-1/TRBV3-2 | ASSQDSLAGYNEQF
- | TRBV12-3/TRBV12-4 | ASRLGSTYGYT
TRBD2 | TRBV4-3 | ASSQDRRGATDTQY
TRBD1 | TRBV6-5 | ASSYSDRENGYT
- | TRBV7-2 | ASSTLTGFVHEQY
- | TRBV5-1 | ASSVEPGFGEQY
- | TRBV19 | ASSIRGADQPQH
TRBD1 | TRBV18 | ASSAGTGFPGYT
TRBD1 | TRBV28 | ASSLAQGAWEKLF
- | TRBV2 | ASSEALVGF